These T cell receptor beta chains were read from a single sample in a study of regulatory T cells in long-lasting Graves disease. TCRdb itself ran the multiplex PCR reads through MiXCR, one entry per CDR3 protein. The sample yields roughly 560,000 distinct CDR3 sequences, about 12% seen once. The same specimen was also included in a second study, on T cells in Graves' hyperthyroidism and ophthalmopathy.

The source material was peripheral blood mononuclear cells (PBMCs), sampled at new diagnosis, from a patient treated with antithyroid drugs. The source of these receptors is a woman younger than 45 with Graves disease. The CDR3 runs from the conserved cysteine through the conserved F or W. The D gene is left open where the match is weak. Not all rows give a size; the values are once, few, many and, for expanded clones, a class.

V: TRBV27; D: NA; J: TRBJ2-1; length: 21; size: few; DNA: TGTGCCAGCAGTCCCCCCATTGGCCCGACAAGAATTCTAAGCTCCTACAATGAGCAGTTCTTC; CDR3: CASSPPIGPTRILSSYNEQFF
V: TRBV3-1; D: NA; J: TRBJ2-1; length: 13; size: many; DNA: TGTGCCAGCAGCCAAGTCTCCGCGGGTGAGCAGTTCTTC; CDR3: CASSQVSAGEQFF
V: TRBV11-2; D: NA; J: TRBJ1-2; length: 14; size: many; DNA: TGTGCCAGCAGCTTAGAGAGGGCAAACTATGGCTACACCTTC; CDR3: CASSLERANYGYTF
V: TRBV28; D: NA; J: TRBJ1-4; length: 18; size: many; DNA: TGTGCCAGCAGTTTGTACACCGGGACGTTTGCAACTAATGAAAAACTGTTTTTT; CDR3: CASSLYTGTFATNEKLFF
V: TRBV12-3/TRBV12-4; D: NA; J: TRBJ2-1; length: 14; size: many; DNA: TGTGCCAGCAAGGCCCAGCGATCCTACAATGAGCAGTTCTTC; CDR3: CASKAQRSYNEQFF
V: TRBV28; D: NA; J: TRBJ1-5; length: 11; size: NA; DNA: TGTGCCAGCAGCTCCCCAGGGCCCCAGCATTTT; CDR3: CASSSPGPQHF
V: TRBV19; D: TRBD1; J: TRBJ1-6; length: 13; size: many; DNA: TGTGCCAGTAGGGACAGGGGTGCGTCACCCCTCCACTTT; CDR3: CASRDRGASPLHF
V: TRBV12-3/TRBV12-4; D: TRBD1; J: TRBJ1-2; length: 13; size: many; DNA: TGTGCCAGCACCCCTACAGGGGTCCACGGCTACACCTTC; CDR3: CASTPTGVHGYTF
V: TRBV6-2/TRBV6-3; D: NA; J: TRBJ1-2; length: 15; size: many; DNA: TGTGCCAGCAGTTACTCAGAGGCCGCGGGCTATGGCTACACCTTC; CDR3: CASSYSEAAGYGYTF
V: TRBV20-1; D: TRBD1; J: TRBJ2-7; length: 15; size: few; DNA: TGCAGTGCTAGAGAGTCAGGGGGTCCTACTACCGAGCAGTACTTC; CDR3: CSARESGGPTTEQYF
V: TRBV20-1; D: NA; J: TRBJ1-2; length: 12; size: many; DNA: TGCAGTGCTAGAGGGGCAGGATATGGCTACACCTTC; CDR3: CSARGAGYGYTF
V: TRBV12-3/TRBV12-4; D: TRBD2; J: TRBJ2-1; length: 15; size: many; DNA: TGTGCCAGCGTCCGGCGGGAGAGCGCCTACAATGAGCAGTTCTTC; CDR3: CASVRRESAYNEQFF
V: TRBV6-1; D: NA; J: TRBJ2-5; length: 15; size: many; DNA: TGTGCCAGCAGTCCCCGGGTAGCGGACCAAGAGACCCAGTACTTC; CDR3: CASSPRVADQETQYF
V: TRBV12-3/TRBV12-4; D: TRBD1; J: TRBJ2-3; length: 15; size: many; DNA: TGTGCCAGCAGTTTGGGGGGACAGGCACCGGGTACGCAGTATTTT; CDR3: CASSLGGQAPGTQYF
V: TRBV7-9; D: NA; J: TRBJ2-1; length: 15; size: NA; DNA: TGTGCCAGCAGCTTGCGCCTCGGGACTTTTAATGAGCAGTTCTTC; CDR3: CASSLRLGTFNEQFF
V: TRBV20-1; D: NA; J: TRBJ1-5; length: 15; size: many; DNA: TGCAGTGCTAGCCGAACAGGGACCAGCAATCAGCCCCAGCATTTT; CDR3: CSASRTGTSNQPQHF
V: TRBV12-3/TRBV12-4; D: NA; J: TRBJ2-7; length: 14; size: many; DNA: TGTGCCAGCAGTTTCCGGGGTTCCTCCTACGAGCAGTACTTC; CDR3: CASSFRGSSYEQYF
V: TRBV6-5; D: TRBD1; J: TRBJ1-4; length: 15; size: many; DNA: TGTGCCAGCAGTTACGGGACAGGGCGGAAGGAAAAACTGTTTTTT; CDR3: CASSYGTGRKEKLFF
V: TRBV19; D: TRBD1; J: TRBJ2-7; length: 15; size: few; DNA: TGTGCCAGTAGTTGGACAGGGAAAGGGGTCAACGAGCAGTACTTC; CDR3: CASSWTGKGVNEQYF
V: TRBV12-3/TRBV12-4; D: NA; J: TRBJ2-7; length: 14; size: many; DNA: TGTGCCAGCAGACCTACCGGGAACTCCTACGAGCAGTACTTC; CDR3: CASRPTGNSYEQYF
V: TRBV12-3/TRBV12-4; D: TRBD2; J: TRBJ2-2; length: 15; size: few; DNA: TGTACCAGCAGTTTAGCGGGGGGGAACACCGGGGAGCTGTTTTTT; CDR3: CTSSLAGGNTGELFF
V: TRBV28; D: TRBD1; J: TRBJ1-5; length: 14; size: many; DNA: TGTGCCAGCAGCGTATGGACAGGCAGTCAGCCCCAGCATTTT; CDR3: CASSVWTGSQPQHF
V: TRBV5-4; D: NA; J: TRBJ1-1; length: 13; size: many; DNA: TGTGCCAGCAGCCCCTATCTAGCCGGGGAAGCTTTCTTT; CDR3: CASSPYLAGEAFF
V: TRBV11-3; D: NA; J: TRBJ2-3; length: 14; size: many; DNA: TGTGCCAGCAGCTTAGGGCGGGAAAAGGATACGCAGTATTTT; CDR3: CASSLGREKDTQYF
V: TRBV19; D: NA; J: TRBJ1-2; length: 15; size: many; DNA: TGTGCCAGTAGTTCATTCCTCTGGGGGATTGATGGCTACACCTTC; CDR3: CASSSFLWGIDGYTF
V: TRBV24-1; D: NA; J: TRBJ2-6; length: 15; size: many; DNA: TGTGCCACCAGTGATCCCTCGCTTGGGGCCAACGTCCTGACTTTC; CDR3: CATSDPSLGANVLTF
V: TRBV10-3; D: NA; J: TRBJ1-6; length: 15; size: NA; DNA: TGTGCCATCAGTGATATTAACTTTCTTAATTCACCCCTCCACTTT; CDR3: CAISDINFLNSPLHF
V: TRBV5-5; D: NA; J: TRBJ1-2; length: 14; size: NA; DNA: TGTGCCAGCAGCTTCGCACAGCCAGACTATGGCTACACCTTC; CDR3: CASSFAQPDYGYTF
V: TRBV10-2; D: TRBD2; J: TRBJ2-7; length: 15; size: many; DNA: TGCGCCAGCAGTGGGTCGCCTAGCGGTACCTACGAGCAGTACTTC; CDR3: CASSGSPSGTYEQYF
V: TRBV19; D: TRBD1; J: TRBJ2-5; length: 14; size: many; DNA: TGTGCCAGTAGTATGAGACAGGGACAAGAGACCCAGTACTTC; CDR3: CASSMRQGQETQYF
V: TRBV7-9; D: NA; J: TRBJ1-5; length: 15; size: few; DNA: TGTGCCAGCAGCTTACGGGGCGGTCTAAATCAGCCCCAGCATTTT; CDR3: CASSLRGGLNQPQHF
V: TRBV7-2; D: TRBD1; J: TRBJ2-1; length: 13; size: few; DNA: TGTGCCAGCAGCACAGACCGGGACAGGGGAAGGTTCTTC; CDR3: CASSTDRDRGRFF
V: TRBV18; D: NA; J: TRBJ2-1; length: 13; size: NA; DNA: TGTGCCAGCTCACCAGACGTTTACAATGAGCAGTTCTTC; CDR3: CASSPDVYNEQFF
V: TRBV12-3/TRBV12-4; D: TRBD1; J: TRBJ1-5; length: 14; size: many; DNA: TGTGCCAGCAGTCTAACAGGGGGCGGGCAGCCCCAGCATTTT; CDR3: CASSLTGGGQPQHF
V: TRBV28; D: NA; J: TRBJ2-4; length: 13; size: few; DNA: TGTGCCAGCAGCCGAAAGGCGGTGTCGATTCAGTACTTC; CDR3: CASSRKAVSIQYF
V: TRBV5-1; D: NA; J: TRBJ2-2; length: 15; size: once; DNA: TGCGCCAGCAGCTTGACTAAAACAAACACCGGGGAGCTGTTTTTT; CDR3: CASSLTKTNTGELFF
V: TRBV5-1; D: TRBD1; J: TRBJ2-2; length: 15; size: many; DNA: TGCGCCAGCAGCCCTGGACAGGTCGGGTCCGGGGAGCTGTTTTTT; CDR3: CASSPGQVGSGELFF
V: TRBV15; D: NA; J: TRBJ2-5; length: 13; size: many; DNA: TGTGCCACCAGCACCGACAGCCAAGAGACCCAGTACTTC; CDR3: CATSTDSQETQYF
V: TRBV2; D: NA; J: TRBJ2-1; length: 13; size: many; DNA: TGTGCCAGCAGCGGGGCCTACTACAATGAGCAGTTCTTC; CDR3: CASSGAYYNEQFF
V: TRBV6-1; D: NA; J: TRBJ2-1; length: 16; size: few; DNA: TGTGCCAGCAGTGTCCCCGGGATTTCCTCTCGGCCTGAGCAGTTCTTC; CDR3: CASSVPGISSRPEQFF
V: TRBV5-1; D: TRBD2; J: TRBJ2-1; length: 17; size: many; DNA: TGCGCCAGCAGCTTGCATCCTAGCGGGGGGGGTTTGGATGAGCAGTTCTTC; CDR3: CASSLHPSGGGLDEQFF
V: TRBV2; D: NA; J: TRBJ2-7; length: 15; size: many; DNA: TGTGCCAGCAGTGAAGGACTGGGGCTAGGGTACGAGCAGTACTTC; CDR3: CASSEGLGLGYEQYF
V: TRBV20-1; D: TRBD2; J: TRBJ2-7; length: 15; size: few; DNA: TGCAGTGCTAGTTTCGCGGGAGGGCCCATGGACGAGCAGTACTTC; CDR3: CSASFAGGPMDEQYF
V: TRBV20-1; D: NA; J: TRBJ2-6; length: 15; size: NA; DNA: TGCAGTGCTAGTGACAGGAACTCTGGGGCCAACGTCCTGACTTTC; CDR3: CSASDRNSGANVLTF
V: TRBV4-1; D: NA; J: TRBJ2-3; length: 15; size: NA; DNA: TGCGCCAGCAGCCAAGATTTCACTTCCACAGATACGCAGTATTTT; CDR3: CASSQDFTSTDTQYF
V: TRBV12-3/TRBV12-4; D: TRBD2; J: TRBJ2-1; length: 16; size: many; DNA: TGTGCCAGCAGCCCCGGGCGGGAGGGCCCCCACAATGAGCAGTTCTTC; CDR3: CASSPGREGPHNEQFF
V: TRBV19; D: NA; J: TRBJ1-5; length: 16; size: NA; DNA: TGTGCCAGTAGTGGGGCCGGGACCCCGTTGGCACAGCCCCAGCATTTT; CDR3: CASSGAGTPLAQPQHF
V: TRBV15; D: NA; J: TRBJ1-1; length: 17; size: many; DNA: TGTGCCACCAGCAGAGTTGGGACTTCCCCGTCGGGAACTGAAGCTTTCTTT; CDR3: CATSRVGTSPSGTEAFF
V: TRBV20-1; D: NA; J: TRBJ1-1; length: 12; size: NA; DNA: TGCAGTGCTAGAGAGAGGGGCACTGAAGCTTTCTTT; CDR3: CSARERGTEAFF
V: TRBV14; D: NA; J: TRBJ1-1; length: 13; size: many; DNA: TGTGCCAGCAGCCAAGGGTTGCAGGGACGAGCTTTCTTT; CDR3: CASSQGLQGRAFF
V: TRBV6-5; D: NA; J: TRBJ1-1; length: 14; size: many; DNA: TGTGCCAGCAGTTACTCCGGGTGGGGGACTGAAGCTTTCTTT; CDR3: CASSYSGWGTEAFF
V: TRBV5-6; D: NA; J: TRBJ2-1; length: 18; size: NA; DNA: TGTGCCAGCAGCTTGGGGTGGGATGACGGGATCTGGGGCAATGAGCAGTTCTTC; CDR3: CASSLGWDDGIWGNEQFF
V: TRBV7-8; D: NA; J: TRBJ2-3; length: 14; size: many; DNA: TGTGCCAGCAGCCGTGGGCGGGTCGCAGATACGCAGTATTTT; CDR3: CASSRGRVADTQYF
V: TRBV6-1; D: NA; J: TRBJ1-6; length: 14; size: few; DNA: TGTGCCAGCAGCCGAAGGGGAGGAGGGTCACCCCTCCACTTT; CDR3: CASSRRGGGSPLHF